The TCR beta chain under discussion was sequenced for a study of CD8+CD57+ T cells in acquired aplastic anemia. CDR3 length: 16 residues. Trimming stripped 0 bases from V and 1 base from J, with 12 bases between. By flow cytometry, patients selected for sequencing had shown an expansion of CD8+CD57+ cells. Template material for TCR beta VDJ and CDR3 profiling consisted of genomic DNA. In TCRdb, the reads were re-called with MiXCR into one record per CDR3 protein. Among approximately 220,000 distinct CDR3 sequences listed, approximately 45% were seen once. The material sequenced was sorted CD4+, CD8+, or CD8+CD57+ T cells (not recorded which) from PBMCs. This TCR derives from a human donor with aplastic anemia. The genes are TRBV12-3 or TRBV12-4 and TRBJ1-2; possible D gene TRBD1, 5 bases. The CDR3 sequence: CASSLASGNRNYGYTF. The CDR3 DNA reads as TGTGCCAGCAGTTTAGCTTCAGGGAACCGTAACTATGGCTACACCTTC.